The source of this T cell receptor (beta chain) is a study of OX40 agonist ivuxolimab in advanced cancers. Study-level background: Ivuxolimab was administered intravenously to patients at 0.01 to 10 mg/kg every 2 weeks. Those treated in dose escalation had hepatocellular carcinoma, melanoma, renal cell cancer or head and neck cancer. Among those enrolled, mean age was around 55 years (range about 23 to 79) and about 81% were male. Eligibility admitted prior anti-PD-1, anti-PD-L1 or anti-CTLA-4 therapy; about 40% had some.

Generated by immunoSEQ multiplex PCR, the TCRdb table keeps only in-frame clones and is missing some. The sample shows tens of thousands of clones, 70% to 80% of them seen only once. The receptor was isolated from an adult with an advanced solid tumor such as melanoma, head and neck, liver or kidney cancer. The input for sequencing was CD4+ or CD8+ T cells sorted from blood, taken in a trial of the OX40 agonist ivuxolimab.

CDR3 loop: CASSLGGQGSTEAFF. CDR3 coding DNA: TGTGCCAGCAGCTTAGGCGGACAGGGGAGCACTGAAGCTTTCTTT. This sequence joins TRBV7-9 and TRBJ1-1, with TRBD1 matching over 9 bases. V lost 1 base, J lost 4 bases, and 4 bases stayed unmatched. In germline, CDR1 is SEHNR, CDR2 FQNEAQ (reference sequence). This CDR3 is built from 15 residues.